What follows is one T cell receptor (beta chain) and its context. Its antigen remains unidentified. One base away there is no much larger clone; base qualities are not given. Based on the germline V gene, the CDR1 and CDR2 sequences are SQVTM and ANQGSEA. V and J lose 6 bases and 6 bases, and a span of 13 bases separates them. Counted from cysteine to phenylalanine, this CDR3 has 12 amino acids. The kept DNA is CDR3 alone, 36 bases in frame from the first base. The library relied on the immunoSEQ multiplex PCR assay. The published analysis was carried out like this. A statistical classification framework was developed to diagnose cytomegalovirus status using the catalog of TCR beta chain sequences. TCRdb mirrors the immuneACCESS table, restricted to in-frame sequences. Some clones are absent from its copies; in checked studies, under half trace to an unresolved V gene, and the reason for the others is unknown. The D gene and trimming were derived from the DNA, and the V and J assignments and clone size from that table. This sample gives under 150,000 clones in total; about 86% of them show up just once. The ten biggest clones cover 7.5% to 8.5% of the sample.

This sample is part of a study of cytomegalovirus exposure and HLA in healthy donors (dated by TCRdb to 2015 to 2018). The study in broad terms: A later analysis indicated that the roughly 120 validation repertoires were generated on the platform also employed for the roughly 720 repertoires of the first cohort. The study was designed to test whether signatures of past pathogen exposure could be identified by cataloging public T cell receptors. Along with the approximately 700-subject first cohort, a separate validation cohort of around 120 different subjects was used. To predict cytomegalovirus infection status, the study brought together high-throughput TCR immunosequencing, statistical association of individual TCRs with disease status, and machine learning.

The donors were included in the validation cohort of 90 to 150 subjects, a group kept apart from the 666-subject first cohort. On the study overall, not on this receptor specifically: In both the original and validation cohorts, the classifier was reported to diagnose cytomegalovirus status with high specificity and sensitivity. It was suggested by the authors that the approach could potentially be generalized to other disease states and immunological phenotypes. A total of roughly 160 TCR beta chains were listed by the study as associated with cytomegalovirus. Subsequent analysis determined that TCRs grouped into clusters in the first cohort also showed a tendency toward co-occurrence across the roughly 110 validation repertoires, and about 94% of cluster scores exceeded 0. In vitro tests confirmed that a few of the cytomegalovirus-associated TCR beta chains recognize cytomegalovirus antigens. The validation cohort had no HLA typing available for a later analysis, so co-occurrence within that cohort was assessed over all 120 repertoires. Across donors, most TCR sequences were observed very rarely, whereas some public TCRs were present in many individuals.

The V gene is TRBV29-1 and the J gene is TRBJ2-3, and the D gene may be TRBD1, 5 bases matching. The receptor's source is a woman aged 18-29 years in good health and CMV-seropositive. The sample was PBMCs. The sequenced DNA is TGCAGCGTCCCGCATAACAGGGATACGCAGTATTTT. This translates into CSVPHNRDTQYF.